The 21 T cell receptor beta chains below were found in one sample sequenced in a study of T cells after posttransplantation cyclophosphamide. The repertoire was sequenced with immunoSEQ multiplex PCR; TCRdb's copy has only in-frame clones and lacks some. The sample shows under 25,000 clones, none of them appearing just once. Sequencing was carried out using PBMCs. The source is a woman aged 60 to 75 in good health, CMV-negative, and a related stem cell transplant donor.

The sample holds many counts of this clone. This chain connects TRBV7-9 to TRBJ2-5; 9 bases agree with TRBD1. Germline loops: CDR1 SEHNR, CDR2 FQNEAQ (reference sequence). CDR3 length: 16 residues. Trimming took 2 bases from V and 2 from J; bases not matched to a gene: 6. CDR3 residues: CASSLRQGGLQETQYF. CDR3 nucleotides: TGTGCCAGCAGCTTAAGACAGGGGGGCCTTCAAGAGACCCAGTACTTC. Based on the CDR3 plus reference TRBV7-9 and TRBJ2-5, the full variable domain is DTGVSQNPRHKITKRGQNVTFRCDPISEHNRLYWYRQTLGQGPEFLTYFQNEAQLEKSRLLSDRFSAERPKGSFSTLEIQRTEQGDSAMYLCASSLRQGGLQETQYFGPGTRLLVL.

The sample holds many counts of this clone. The chain has TRBV6-5 and TRBJ1-6; D is perhaps TRBD1 (6 bases). V was clipped by 2 bases and J by 10 bases, with 15 bases between them. There are 15 residues in the CDR3. CDR1 is MNHEY, CDR2 SVGAGI, per germline. This chain's CDR3 is CASSYTRDTRSPLHF. For the CDR3, the DNA is TGTGCCAGCAGTTACACCCGGGACACACGCTCACCCCTCCACTTT.

The sample holds many counts of this clone. The chain joins TRBV7-6 to TRBJ1-3, with D hard to call. V was clipped by 5 bases and J by 0 bases, with 14 bases between them. The CDR3 contains 16 residues. Germline CDR1 reads SGHVS; CDR2 reads FNYEAQ. CDR3 in DNA: TGTGCCAGCAGCCCGGCCGTCGGGAGCTCTGGAAACACCATATATTTT. Translated: CASSPAVGSSGNTIYF.

The chain employs TRBV2 and TRBJ2-3, with D possibly matching TRBD1 (6 bases). There are 14 residues in the CDR3. Trimming removed 5 bases at V and 1 base at J, with 10 bases between. CDR1 is SNHLY, CDR2 FYNNEI, per germline. CDR3: CASSLAGGTDTQYF. For the CDR3, the DNA is TGTGCCAGCAGTCTGGCAGGGGGCACAGATACGCAGTATTTT.

In its sample, this clone was seen a few times. The genes are TRBV5-6 and TRBJ2-1; tentatively, D is TRBD2 (6 bases). This CDR3 region has 16 residues. Deletions cut 6 bases from V and 1 base from J, with 17 bases between. The germline CDR1 and CDR2 sequences are SGHDT and YYEEEE. This chain's CDR3 is CASIHLLSGSYNEQFF. The CDR3 DNA sequence: TGTGCCAGCATCCATCTGCTTAGCGGATCCTACAATGAGCAGTTCTTC.

This clone has a count of ten or more. The gene calls are TRBV6-5 and TRBJ1-4; no clear D gene. The CDR3 totals 10 residues. Trimming took 6 bases from V and 8 from J, leaving 4 bases between them. The germline CDR1 and CDR2 sequences are MNHEY and SVGAGI. The DNA for the CDR3 is TGTGCCAGCAGGGGCGAAAAACTGTTTTTT. Translating it yields CASRGEKLFF.

This clone was observed at least ten times. This chain connects TRBV4-3 to TRBJ2-5, with 7 bases aligning to TRBD1. The V segment lost 0 bases and the J segment 5 bases; nucleotides outside the gene matches: 3. Germline values: CDR1 LGHNA, CDR2 YSLEER. The CDR3 runs to 14 residues. This CDR3 reads CASSQETGLETQYF. CDR3 coding DNA: TGCGCCAGCAGCCAAGAGACAGGGTTGGAGACCCAGTACTTC.

This clone came up many times. The rearrangement joins TRBV5-4 to TRBJ1-1; 7 bases match TRBD1. V lost 0 bases and J lost 4; bases outside the gene matches: 3. The germline V gene has CDR1 SGHNT and CDR2 YYREEE (reference sequence). The CDR3 contains 14 residues. The CDR3 reads CASSLEQGSTEAFF. For the CDR3, the DNA is TGTGCCAGCAGCTTGGAACAGGGGAGCACTGAAGCTTTCTTT.

J is TRBJ2-5 and V is TRBV5-6; 11 bases agree with TRBD1. This CDR3 region has 17 residues. Germline V gene sequence: CDR1 SGHDT, CDR2 YYEEEE. V was clipped by 3 bases and J by 2 bases; unmatched bases: 9. CDR3 in DNA: TGTGCCAGCAGCTCAAGTCGGACAGGGGGCAATCAAGAGACCCAGTACTTC. It codes for CASSSSRTGGNQETQYF.

Points on this clone: The same CDR3 can be traced to other DNA sequences in this sample. The rearrangement joins TRBV5-4 to TRBJ2-3, with D maybe TRBD1 (6 bases). Trimming pared 0 bases from V and 2 bases from J, leaving 13 bases between. The CDR3 spans 16 residues. The V gene's germline CDR1 is SGHNT and CDR2 YYREEE (reference sequence). In nucleotides, the CDR3 is TGTGCCAGCAGCTTGGACGGGACACAGAACACAGATACGCAGTATTTT. Translating it yields CASSLDGTQNTDTQYF.

Ten or more counts support this clone. This chain joins TRBV11-2 and TRBJ1-3; 7 bases align to TRBD1. Germline V gene data show CDR1 as SGHAT and CDR2 as FQNNGV. CDR3 length: 16 amino acids. The V segment lost 5 bases and the J segment 2 bases; nucleotides outside the gene matches: 9. CDR3 bases: TGTGCCAGCAGCCTAAGACAGGGTTCCACTGGAAACACCATATATTTT. As protein: CASSLRQGSTGNTIYF.

This clone was picked up many times. V and J are TRBV28 and TRBJ2-3; weak D call: TRBD1 (7 bases). CDR1 MDHEN and CDR2 SYDVKM come from the germline V gene. V shed 6 bases and J shed 3 bases, with 13 bases lying between them. This CDR3 contains 14 residues. CDR3 bases: TGTGCCAGCAGACCGACAGGGAGGACAGATACGCAGTATTTT. It is translated as CASRPTGRTDTQYF. Filled out from reference TRBV28 and TRBJ2-3, the complete variable domain reads DVKVTQSSRYLVKRTGEKVFLECVQDMDHENMFWYRQDPGLGLRLIYFSYDVKMKEKGDIPEGYSVSREKKERFSLILESASTNQTSMYLCASRPTGRTDTQYFGPGTRLTVL.

This clone was counted ten times or more. J is TRBJ2-7 and V is TRBV13; no definite D call. Germline V gene sequence: CDR1 PRHDT, CDR2 FYEKMQ (reference sequence). The CDR3 runs 13 residues. Trimming took off 1 base at V and 0 bases at J, with 4 bases between the two ends. CDR3 protein: CASSLVSSYEQYF. The CDR3 DNA sequence: TGTGCCAGCAGCTTAGTGAGCTCCTACGAGCAGTACTTC.

This clone was counted ten times or more. V usage is TRBV7-3 and J usage is TRBJ1-6, with D unresolved. Trimming shortened V by 5 bases and J by 7 bases, and 9 bases separated the two germline ends. The CDR3 covers 13 residues. Germline-derived CDR1 and CDR2 are SGHTA and FQGTGA. This CDR3 is CASSQRRNSPLHF. The CDR3 region has the DNA TGTGCCAGCAGCCAACGGAGAAATTCACCCCTCCACTTT.

This clone came up many times. This chain joins TRBV4-3 and TRBJ1-5; 10 bases are a match to TRBD1. V lost 0 bases, J lost 3 bases, and 14 bases stayed unmatched. Germline assignment: CDR1 LGHNA and CDR2 YSLEER. The CDR3 extends over 20 amino acids. This chain's CDR3 is CASSQDPPTRGQGVNQPQHF. The CDR3 bases are TGCGCCAGCAGCCAAGATCCCCCAACCCGCGGACAGGGGGTCAATCAGCCCCAGCATTTT.

This clone was observed many times. The chain carries TRBV9 and TRBJ2-3; possible D gene TRBD2, 6 bases. This CDR3 has 12 residues. CDR1 SGDLS and CDR2 YYNGEE come from the germline V gene. V was trimmed by 3 bases and J by 6 bases, leaving 8 bases between them. The CDR3 loop is CASSGGGDTQYF. CDR3 coding DNA: TGTGCCAGCAGCGGTGGGGGGGATACGCAGTATTTT.

Ten or more counts support this clone. The chain couples TRBV7-3 to TRBJ2-1; TRBD1 is a possible D gene (5 bases). This CDR3 spans 15 amino acids. The germline V gene has CDR1 SGHTA and CDR2 FQGTGA. V gave up 5 bases and J gave up 0 bases, with 11 bases separating them. The CDR3, as DNA: TGTGCCAGCAGCCAGGACATGGGCTCCTACAATGAGCAGTTCTTC. Amino acid sequence: CASSQDMGSYNEQFF.

In its sample, this clone was seen many times. This chain connects TRBV7-3 to TRBJ1-2; TRBD1 matches at 8 bases. V dropped 3 bases and J dropped 5; count of bases not matched to a gene: 2. The CDR3 spans 13 residues. Germline CDR1 SGHTA, CDR2 FQGTGA. For the CDR3, the DNA is TGTGCCAGCAGCTTGGGACAGGAATATGGCTACACCTTC. This sequence encodes CASSLGQEYGYTF.

This clone counts as medium-sized. The chain employs TRBV19 and TRBJ2-6, with 10 bases matching TRBD1. Germline V lookup: CDR1 LNHDA, CDR2 SQIVND (reference sequence). The V gene end was trimmed by 7 bases and the J gene end by 0 bases; junction bases not matched to a gene: 9. The length of the CDR3 is 18 residues. Written as DNA, the CDR3 is TGTGCCAGTAACGCCCCGGGACAGGGGAGCTCTGGGGCCAACGTCCTGACTTTC. The encoded protein is CASNAPGQGSSGANVLTF.

This clone was recorded at least ten times. The gene calls are TRBV2 and TRBJ1-5, with D maybe TRBD1 (6 bases). V was trimmed by 8 bases and J by 4 bases, leaving 12 bases between them. Germline CDR1 SNHLY, CDR2 FYNNEI. This CDR3 has 13 residues. This CDR3 is CASRWTANQPQHF. The CDR3 region has the DNA TGTGCCAGCCGGTGGACAGCGAATCAGCCCCAGCATTTT.

This clone has just a few counts. The chain joins TRBV7-9 to TRBJ1-2; 7 nucleotides match TRBD1. The CDR3 is 16 amino acids. With V trimmed by 2 bases and J by 8 bases, 14 bases remained unmatched. Germline V gene data show CDR1 as SEHNR and CDR2 as FQNEAQ (reference sequence). The CDR3 DNA reads as TGTGCCAGCAGCTTATCGGCAGGGGGTGGTCTAAAGGGCTACACCTTC. As protein: CASSLSAGGGLKGYTF. The variable domain in full, with the rest retrieved from reference TRBV7-9 and TRBJ1-2, is DTGVSQNPRHKITKRGQNVTFRCDPISEHNRLYWYRQTLGQGPEFLTYFQNEAQLEKSRLLSDRFSAERPKGSFSTLEIQRTEQGDSAMYLCASSLSAGGGLKGYTFGSGTRLTVV.